This TCR beta chain was sequenced for a study of T cell responses to AZD1222 COVID-19 vaccine. Findings and limits, study-wide: A mostly white British donor set with more females was recruited, and clonal diversity was possibly underestimated. A rise in Spike-specific TCR breadth and depth followed two AZD1222 doses.

Assay used: immunoSEQ multiplex PCR; TCRdb lists only in-frame clones, some missing. The table lists more than 150,000 clones, about 87% of them singletons, with around 2.9% in the top ten. Comment on this clone: What it recognizes is unknown.

The CDR3 totals 13 residues. Between the trimmed V and J ends, which lost 6 bases and 2 bases, there was a span of 8 bases. The V gene's germline CDR1 is MNHEY and CDR2 SVGAGI. The gene calls are TRBV6-5 and TRBJ2-4; TRBD2 might be the D (5 bases). The sample in question was peripheral blood, obtained on day 0 of MenACWY control vaccination. The clonotype was recovered from an adult in good health. The CDR3 DNA follows: TGTGCCAGCAGGGGCGGGTCCAAAAACATTCAGTACTTC. Protein product: CASRGGSKNIQYF.